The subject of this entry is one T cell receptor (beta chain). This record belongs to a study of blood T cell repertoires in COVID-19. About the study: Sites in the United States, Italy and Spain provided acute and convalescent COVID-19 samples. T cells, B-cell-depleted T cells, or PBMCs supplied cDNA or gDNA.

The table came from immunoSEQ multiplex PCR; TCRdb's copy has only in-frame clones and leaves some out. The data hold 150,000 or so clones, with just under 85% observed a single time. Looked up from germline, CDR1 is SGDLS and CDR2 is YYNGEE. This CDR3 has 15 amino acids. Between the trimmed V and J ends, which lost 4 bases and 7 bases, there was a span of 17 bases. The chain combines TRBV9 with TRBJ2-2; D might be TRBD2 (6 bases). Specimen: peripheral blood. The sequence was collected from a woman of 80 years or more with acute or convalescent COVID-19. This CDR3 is CASSPRGGADGELFF. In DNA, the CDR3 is TGTGCCAGCAGCCCGAGGGGCGGGGCGGACGGGGAGCTGTTTTTT.